This T cell receptor beta chain was sequenced during a study of PD-1 blockade in classical Hodgkin lymphoma. Study results and limitations: Diminished baseline TCR diversity has been reported in newly diagnosed patients relative to healthy donors.

To note about this clone: Its antigen is still unknown.

Only in-frame clones appear in the TCRdb table, and some are missing; sequencing was by immunoSEQ multiplex PCR. Among some 60,000 clones listed, 80% to 90% were seen once. All patients experienced relapse after autologous stem cell transplantation, and brentuximab vedotin exposure was variable. In germline, CDR1 is MNHNS, CDR2 SASEGT. The CDR3 loop spans 13 amino acids. The V end lost 7 bases, the J end lost 2 bases, and 9 bases lay between the germline ends. The source material was peripheral blood mononuclear cells (PBMCs), sampled at baseline. This sequence originates from a human donor with classical Hodgkin lymphoma. V and J are TRBV6-1 and TRBJ2-1; D unresolved. CDR3 amino acids: CASMGIAYNEQFF. The CDR3, as DNA: TGTGCCAGCATGGGGATTGCCTACAATGAGCAGTTCTTC.